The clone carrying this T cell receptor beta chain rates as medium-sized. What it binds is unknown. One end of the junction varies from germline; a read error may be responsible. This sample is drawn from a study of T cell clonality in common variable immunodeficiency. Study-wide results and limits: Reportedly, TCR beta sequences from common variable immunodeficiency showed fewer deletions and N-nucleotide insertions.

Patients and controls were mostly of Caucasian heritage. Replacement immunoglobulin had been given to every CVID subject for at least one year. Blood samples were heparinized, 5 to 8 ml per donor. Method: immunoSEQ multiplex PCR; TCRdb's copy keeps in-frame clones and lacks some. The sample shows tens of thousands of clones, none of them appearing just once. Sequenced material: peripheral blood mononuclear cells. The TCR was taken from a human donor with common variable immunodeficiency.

The sequenced part of the CDR3 DNA is TGCGCCAGCAGCCAAGATGGGCAGGGGGTAGATACG. It specifies CASSQDGQGVDT. The whole CDR3 protein reads CASSQDGQGVDTQYF. The chain joins TRBV4-2 to TRBJ2-3; 7 nucleotides line up with TRBD1. The CDR3 goes on 3 residues after the read ends, and that part is filled in from the germline J gene. Germline loops: CDR1 LGHNA, CDR2 YNFKEQ. The CDR3 loop spans 15 amino acids.